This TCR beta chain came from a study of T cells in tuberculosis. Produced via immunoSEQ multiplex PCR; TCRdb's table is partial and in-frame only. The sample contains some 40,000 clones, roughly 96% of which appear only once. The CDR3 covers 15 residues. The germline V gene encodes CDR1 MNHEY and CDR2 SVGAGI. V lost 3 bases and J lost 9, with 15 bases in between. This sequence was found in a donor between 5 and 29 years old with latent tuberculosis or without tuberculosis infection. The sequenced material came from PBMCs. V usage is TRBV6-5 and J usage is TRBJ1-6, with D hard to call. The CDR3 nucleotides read TGTGCCAGCAGTTATTCGCCAGCGGCAAGTTCACCCCTCCACTTT. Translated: CASSYSPAASSPLHF.